These T cell receptor beta chains were read from a single sample in a study of identical twins. Using its own MiXCR run on the 5' RACE reads, TCRdb lists one record per CDR3 protein. This sample carries under 400,000 distinct CDR3 sequences, approximately 8.7% of them seen once, and the ten largest clones take approximately 8.9%. Sequences were obtained from naive T cells sorted from blood. Receptor source: a woman in her fifties or sixties in good health. Each CDR3 is given with its conserved first and last residue. The D gene is left open where the match is weak. Rows may omit the clone size; those that give it use once, few, many or a size class.

d_call: NA
v_call: TRBV7-8
j_call: TRBJ2-3
clone_size: many
cdr3_nt: TGTGCCAGCACCCAAAGTAGGGGGAGAGCGGATACGCAGTATTTT
cdr3_aa: CASTQSRGRADTQYF

d_call: TRBD2
v_call: TRBV14
j_call: TRBJ2-2
clone_size: few
cdr3_nt: TGTGCCAGCAGCAAGAGACTAGCGGGAGTCACCGGGGAGCTGTTTTTT
cdr3_aa: CASSKRLAGVTGELFF

d_call: NA
v_call: TRBV3-1
j_call: TRBJ1-1
clone_size: few
cdr3_nt: TGTGCCAGCAGCCAAACCGGGGAAGCTTTCTTT
cdr3_aa: CASSQTGEAFF

d_call: NA
v_call: TRBV5-1
j_call: TRBJ2-2
clone_size: few
cdr3_nt: TGCGCCAGCAGCTTGGCCGTCGGGCCCCTAAACACCGGGGAGCTGTTTTTT
cdr3_aa: CASSLAVGPLNTGELFF

d_call: TRBD2
v_call: TRBV9
j_call: TRBJ2-7
clone_size: few
cdr3_nt: TGTGCCAGCAGCGTAGACCGGGAGGACTCCTACGAGCAGTACTTC
cdr3_aa: CASSVDREDSYEQYF

d_call: TRBD2
v_call: TRBV5-5
j_call: TRBJ2-1
clone_size: NA
cdr3_nt: TGTGCCAGCAGTACGACTAGCGGCACAGCAGGTGAGCAGTTCTTC
cdr3_aa: CASSTTSGTAGEQFF

d_call: NA
v_call: TRBV5-1
j_call: TRBJ2-1
clone_size: NA
cdr3_nt: TGCGCCAGCAGCTTCGACCGGGACAAGCTACCTAAAGGGCAGTTCTTC
cdr3_aa: CASSFDRDKLPKGQFF

d_call: NA
v_call: TRBV9
j_call: TRBJ2-1
clone_size: NA
cdr3_nt: TGTGCCAGCAGCGTAGGGGGGTGGAATGAGCAGTTCTTC
cdr3_aa: CASSVGGWNEQFF

d_call: NA
v_call: TRBV20-1
j_call: TRBJ2-3
clone_size: once
cdr3_nt: TGCAGTGCTAGGAGGGGGGAGACAGGATCGGATACGCAGTATTTT
cdr3_aa: CSARRGETGSDTQYF

d_call: TRBD2
v_call: TRBV4-1
j_call: TRBJ2-6
clone_size: few
cdr3_nt: TGCGCCAGCAGCCAAGATCAGGCAGGGAGGGGTGGGGCCAACGTCCTGACTTTC
cdr3_aa: CASSQDQAGRGGANVLTF

d_call: NA
v_call: TRBV6-1
j_call: TRBJ1-5
clone_size: few
cdr3_nt: TGTGCCAGCAGTGGGGCGACAGGAAAAAATCAGCCCCAGCATTTT
cdr3_aa: CASSGATGKNQPQHF

d_call: NA
v_call: TRBV7-2
j_call: TRBJ2-3
clone_size: NA
cdr3_nt: TGTGCCAGCAGCTCCCGGGCCCGGGCAGATACGCAGTATTTT
cdr3_aa: CASSSRARADTQYF

d_call: NA
v_call: TRBV29-1
j_call: TRBJ2-5
clone_size: many
cdr3_nt: TGCAGCTTCCGCGGGACAGCTCTGGAGACCCAGTACTTC
cdr3_aa: CSFRGTALETQYF

d_call: NA
v_call: TRBV7-9
j_call: TRBJ2-3
clone_size: NA
cdr3_nt: TGTGCCAGCAGCTTAGCGGGAGACGCAGATACGCAGTATTTT
cdr3_aa: CASSLAGDADTQYF

d_call: NA
v_call: TRBV12-3/TRBV12-4
j_call: TRBJ1-5
clone_size: few
cdr3_nt: TGTGCCAGCAGTTTAAGATCTTGGGGCAATCAGCCCCAGCATTTT
cdr3_aa: CASSLRSWGNQPQHF

d_call: NA
v_call: TRBV11-1
j_call: TRBJ2-1
clone_size: once
cdr3_nt: TGTGCCAGCAGCTTAGACGTTTTCCTGGGGAATGAGCAGTTCTTC
cdr3_aa: CASSLDVFLGNEQFF

d_call: TRBD1
v_call: TRBV10-3
j_call: TRBJ1-6
clone_size: many
cdr3_nt: TGTGCCATCACCGGGACAGGCGGTTCACCCCTCCACTTT
cdr3_aa: CAITGTGGSPLHF

d_call: NA
v_call: TRBV3-1
j_call: TRBJ2-5
clone_size: NA
cdr3_nt: TGTGCCAGCAGCCAAGTTTCAGTGGAGACCCAGTACTTC
cdr3_aa: CASSQVSVETQYF

d_call: TRBD2
v_call: TRBV5-1
j_call: TRBJ2-3
clone_size: many
cdr3_nt: TGCGCCAGCAGCTTGGTTCCTAGCGGGAAAGACACAGATACGCAGTATTTT
cdr3_aa: CASSLVPSGKDTDTQYF

d_call: TRBD2
v_call: TRBV5-1
j_call: TRBJ2-1
clone_size: NA
cdr3_nt: TGCGCCAGCAGCTTGGCTAGCCCCGGGGGGAATGAGCAGTTCTTC
cdr3_aa: CASSLASPGGNEQFF

d_call: NA
v_call: TRBV4-1
j_call: TRBJ1-3
clone_size: many
cdr3_nt: TGCGCCAGCAGCCAAGACGTGGGGACTGGAAACACCATATATTTT
cdr3_aa: CASSQDVGTGNTIYF

d_call: TRBD2
v_call: TRBV20-1
j_call: TRBJ2-2
clone_size: NA
cdr3_nt: TGCAGTGCTACGACTAGCGGGAGTAAGGCCGGGGAGCTGTTTTTT
cdr3_aa: CSATTSGSKAGELFF

d_call: TRBD2
v_call: TRBV20-1
j_call: TRBJ2-3
clone_size: many
cdr3_nt: TGCAGTGCTAGAAGGAGACGCAGGCTAGCGGGAGTTACGCAGTATTTT
cdr3_aa: CSARRRRRLAGVTQYF

d_call: TRBD2
v_call: TRBV11-1
j_call: TRBJ2-7
clone_size: NA
cdr3_nt: TGTGCCAGCAGCTTGGTAAGACTAGCGGGAAGTTCCGAGCAGTACTTC
cdr3_aa: CASSLVRLAGSSEQYF

d_call: NA
v_call: TRBV12-3/TRBV12-4
j_call: TRBJ1-1
clone_size: NA
cdr3_nt: TGTGCCAGCAGTTTCTGGGGGCCCGATGATCTGAACACTGAAGCTTTCTTT
cdr3_aa: CASSFWGPDDLNTEAFF

d_call: NA
v_call: TRBV5-1
j_call: TRBJ1-1
clone_size: NA
cdr3_nt: TGCGCCAGCAGCTTGGAAGGGGGGGGGACTGAAGCTTTCTTT
cdr3_aa: CASSLEGGGTEAFF

d_call: NA
v_call: TRBV20-1
j_call: TRBJ2-1
clone_size: many
cdr3_nt: TGCAGTGCTAGCGCGACAAGGGAATACAATGAGCAGTTCTTC
cdr3_aa: CSASATREYNEQFF

d_call: TRBD2
v_call: TRBV7-6
j_call: TRBJ2-1
clone_size: few
cdr3_nt: TGTGCCAGCAGCCCCCTCGGGAGCGGGAGCGGCGATGAGCAGTTCTTC
cdr3_aa: CASSPLGSGSGDEQFF

d_call: NA
v_call: TRBV10-3
j_call: TRBJ2-1
clone_size: few
cdr3_nt: TGTGCCATCAGTGAGTCGACAGCAAATGAGCAGTTCTTC
cdr3_aa: CAISESTANEQFF

d_call: NA
v_call: TRBV3-1
j_call: TRBJ2-3
clone_size: many
cdr3_nt: TGTGCCAGCAGCCGACAGGGCACAGATACGCAGTATTTT
cdr3_aa: CASSRQGTDTQYF

d_call: TRBD2
v_call: TRBV7-8
j_call: TRBJ2-1
clone_size: many
cdr3_nt: TGTGCCAGCAGCCCGGGGGTGGGACTAGCGGGAGAAAATGAGCAGTTCTTC
cdr3_aa: CASSPGVGLAGENEQFF

d_call: TRBD1
v_call: TRBV6-1
j_call: TRBJ1-5
clone_size: many
cdr3_nt: TGTGCCAGCAGTGAGCGACAGGGCGATCAGCCCCAGCATTTT
cdr3_aa: CASSERQGDQPQHF

d_call: NA
v_call: TRBV4-1
j_call: TRBJ1-1
clone_size: many
cdr3_nt: TGCGCCAGCAGCCAAGACAGCAGAAACACTGAAGCTTTCTTT
cdr3_aa: CASSQDSRNTEAFF

d_call: TRBD1
v_call: TRBV27
j_call: TRBJ1-5
clone_size: many
cdr3_nt: TGTGCCAGCAGTCTACAGGGGGCTAATCACCCCCAGCATTTT
cdr3_aa: CASSLQGANHPQHF

d_call: TRBD1
v_call: TRBV4-1
j_call: TRBJ1-1
clone_size: few
cdr3_nt: TGCGCCAGCAGCCACCTTGGACAGGGGAACACTGAAGCTTTCTTT
cdr3_aa: CASSHLGQGNTEAFF

d_call: TRBD2
v_call: TRBV11-2
j_call: TRBJ2-1
clone_size: many
cdr3_nt: TGTGCCAGCAGCCTCGGGTGGCTAGCGGGAGGTGTATATGAGCAGTTCTTC
cdr3_aa: CASSLGWLAGGVYEQFF

d_call: NA
v_call: TRBV20-1
j_call: TRBJ1-1
clone_size: NA
cdr3_nt: TGCAGTGCTAGCGGGGGAGGGAACACTGAAGCTTTCTTT
cdr3_aa: CSASGGGNTEAFF

d_call: TRBD1
v_call: TRBV20-1
j_call: TRBJ1-3
clone_size: NA
cdr3_nt: TGCAGTGCTAGAGGACAGGGTGAAAACACCATATATTTT
cdr3_aa: CSARGQGENTIYF

d_call: NA
v_call: TRBV3-1
j_call: TRBJ2-1
clone_size: few
cdr3_nt: TGTGCCAGCAGCCAAGATTTGCAGAGCTCCTACAATGAGCAGTTCTTC
cdr3_aa: CASSQDLQSSYNEQFF

d_call: NA
v_call: TRBV20-1
j_call: TRBJ2-1
clone_size: many
cdr3_nt: TGCAGTGCTATACGAGCTGCGTCCGGTGAGCAGTTCTTC
cdr3_aa: CSAIRAASGEQFF

d_call: NA
v_call: TRBV11-2
j_call: TRBJ2-5
clone_size: NA
cdr3_nt: TGTGCCAGCAGCTTAGAAGGGCTGGAGACCCAGTACTTC
cdr3_aa: CASSLEGLETQYF

d_call: TRBD1
v_call: TRBV29-1
j_call: TRBJ1-5
clone_size: many
cdr3_nt: TGCAGCGTGGGGACAGTGGGAGGGCCCCAGCATTTT
cdr3_aa: CSVGTVGGPQHF

d_call: NA
v_call: TRBV5-5
j_call: TRBJ2-3
clone_size: NA
cdr3_nt: TGTGCCAGCAGCTTGGATCGTGGGGCCCTCACAGATACGCAGTATTTT
cdr3_aa: CASSLDRGALTDTQYF

d_call: NA
v_call: TRBV6-5
j_call: TRBJ2-5
clone_size: many
cdr3_nt: TGTGCCAGCAGTTCTGCTGAGACCCAGTACTTC
cdr3_aa: CASSSAETQYF

d_call: TRBD2
v_call: TRBV12-3/TRBV12-4
j_call: TRBJ2-1
clone_size: many
cdr3_nt: TGTGCCAGCATCGGGACTAGCGGGTACAATGAGCAGTTCTTC
cdr3_aa: CASIGTSGYNEQFF

d_call: TRBD1
v_call: TRBV12-3/TRBV12-4
j_call: TRBJ2-5
clone_size: NA
cdr3_nt: TGTGCCAGTACCGGGACAGAAGACTCAAAGGAGACCCAGTACTTC
cdr3_aa: CASTGTEDSKETQYF

d_call: NA
v_call: TRBV27
j_call: TRBJ2-3
clone_size: NA
cdr3_nt: TGTGCCAGCAGTAAGTGGGAATTCACAGATACGCAGTATTTT
cdr3_aa: CASSKWEFTDTQYF

d_call: NA
v_call: TRBV7-2
j_call: TRBJ2-1
clone_size: many
cdr3_nt: TGTGCCAGCGGGATGTCAGGTAATGAGCAGTTCTTC
cdr3_aa: CASGMSGNEQFF